The 3 T cell receptor beta chains below come from one sample, sequenced in a study of shared clonotypes between healthy human individuals. Sequencing used immunoSEQ multiplex PCR; TCRdb keeps in-frame clones, though not all of them. In the table there are about 340,000 clones, 73% of which are singletons. Sequenced: memory CD4+ T cells sorted from blood. Subset noted: CD45RA-negative fraction. These receptors were taken from a man younger than 40 in good health.

The J gene is TRBJ1-1, the V gene TRBV29-1; no reliable D call. CDR3 length: 15 amino acids. Germline V gene sequence: CDR1 SQVTM, CDR2 ANQGSEA. Deletions cut 6 bases from V and 0 bases from J, with 17 bases between. Here the CDR3 DNA reads TGCAGCGTCCAACCCCTAACGGGAATGAACACTGAAGCTTTCTTT. Protein sequence: CSVQPLTGMNTEAFF.

The chain combines TRBV19 with TRBJ2-3, with unresolved D. This CDR3 has 15 amino acids. V shed 5 bases and J shed 0 bases, with 12 bases lying between them. CDR1 and CDR2 from the germline V gene are LNHDA and SQIVND (reference sequence). CDR3 sequence (DNA): TGTGCCAGTAGTCTTATTGGATCCAGCACAGATACGCAGTATTTT. Translating gives CASSLIGSSTDTQYF.

This chain links TRBV9 with TRBJ2-5, with 13 bases fitting TRBD2. Per the germline V gene, CDR1 is SGDLS and CDR2 is YYNGEE. J gave up 1 base and V 1 base, and 1 base lay outside the gene matches. The CDR3 is 16 residues long. The CDR3 sequence is CASSVTSGRAQETQYF. The CDR3 nucleotides read TGTGCCAGCAGCGTAACTAGCGGGAGGGCCCAAGAGACCCAGTACTTC. The variable domain in full, completed from reference TRBV9 and TRBJ2-5, reads DSGVTQTPKHLITATGQRVTLRCSPRSGDLSVYWYQQSLDQGLQFLIQYYNGEERAKGNILERFSAQQFPDLHSELNLSSLELGDSALYFCASSVTSGRAQETQYFGPGTRLLVL.